A single sample gave rise to the 18 T cell receptor beta chains below, sequenced in a study of blood T cell repertoires in COVID-19. Assay: immunoSEQ multiplex PCR; the TCRdb copy retains only in-frame clones and omits some. The data show about 260,000 clones, over 80% seen once. Source material: peripheral blood. The source of these receptors is a woman between 40 and 50 years old who had recovered from COVID-19.

The chain couples TRBV2 to TRBJ1-2; possibly TRBD1 for D (5 bases). Germline values: CDR1 SNHLY, CDR2 FYNNEI. Between the trimmed V and J ends, which lost 4 bases and 6 bases, there was a span of 18 bases. The CDR3 has 15 amino acids. The CDR3 reads CASSGGGGPDDGYTF. DNA for the CDR3: TGTGCCAGCAGTGGGGGCGGTGGGCCCGACGATGGCTACACCTTC.

The chain has TRBV18 and TRBJ1-3; D not certain. This CDR3 has 18 amino acids. CDR1 and CDR2 from the germline V gene are KGHSH and LQKENI. V lost 0 bases and J lost 0, with 15 bases in between. In DNA form, the CDR3 reads TGTGCCAGCTCACCACCGAGAGGAGGGAAGAGCTCTGGAAACACCATATATTTT. Protein: CASSPPRGGKSSGNTIYF.

The chain combines TRBV9 with TRBJ2-3; D is perhaps TRBD2 (7 bases). V lost 3 bases to trimming and J lost 9 bases, with 20 bases between them. The CDR3 extends over 15 amino acids. CDR1 is SGDLS, CDR2 YYNGEE, per germline. The CDR3 loop reads CASSGRGAGSRTQYF. Here the CDR3 DNA reads TGTGCCAGCAGCGGACGGGGGGCCGGGTCTAGGACGCAGTATTTT.

The chain uses TRBV7-9 and TRBJ2-5, with 12 bases identical to TRBD2. This CDR3 has 16 amino acids. Germline loops: CDR1 SEHNR, CDR2 FQNEAQ (reference sequence). The J segment lost 4 bases and the V segment lost 4 bases, leaving 7 bases of the junction unmatched. The CDR3 nucleotides are TGTGCCAGCAGCTCTGGACTAGCGGGGTACCGAGAGACCCAGTACTTC. Its protein product is CASSSGLAGYRETQYF.

V usage is TRBV6-2 or TRBV6-3 and J usage is TRBJ1-4, with TRBD1 as a possible D gene (5 bases). The V and J ends lost 5 bases and 6 bases respectively, with 13 bases between them. The CDR3 is 14 amino acids. Looked up from germline, CDR1 is MNHEY and CDR2 is SVGEGT. Here the CDR3 DNA reads TGTGCCAGCAGTCCAATTAGGGGTTATGAAAAACTGTTTTTT. This gives the protein CASSPIRGYEKLFF.

J is TRBJ2-2 and V is TRBV7-2, with 8 bases identical to TRBD1. This CDR3 has 14 amino acids. V gave up 4 bases and J gave up 5 bases; unmatched junction bases: 3. Germline V CDR1 and CDR2: SGHTA, FQGNSA. The CDR3 region has the DNA TGTGCCAGCAGCTACCGGACAGGGACCGGGGAGCTGTTTTTT. Protein: CASSYRTGTGELFF.

The V gene is TRBV28, the J gene TRBJ2-2, with D tentatively TRBD1 (7 bases). Germline CDR1 MDHEN, CDR2 SYDVKM. Trimming took off 8 bases at V and 4 bases at J, with 20 bases between the two ends. This CDR3 contains 16 residues. The CDR3 DNA is TGTGCCAGCGGATCCCCAGGGGGAGGTGGCACCGGGGAGCTGTTTTTT. This encodes CASGSPGGGGTGELFF.

This clone was found a few times. The chain carries TRBV7-6 and TRBJ1-1, with a tentative D call TRBD1 (6 bases). Trimming cost V 4 bases and J 4 bases, with 13 bases left between them. Germline-derived CDR1 and CDR2 are SGHVS and FNYEAQ. This CDR3 spans 14 amino acids. The chain's CDR3 is CASSSQGLGTEAFF. Written as DNA, the CDR3 is TGTGCCAGCAGCTCTCAGGGGCTAGGCACTGAAGCTTTCTTT.

The gene calls are TRBV7-2 and TRBJ2-5, with D uncertain. There are 15 residues in the CDR3. CDR1 and CDR2 (germline): SGHTA, FQGNSA. Deletions cut 5 bases from V and 2 bases from J, with 15 bases between. The CDR3 DNA is TGTGCCAGCAGCCCCGGCGCAGCGCTTCAAGAGACCCAGTACTTC. It codes for CASSPGAALQETQYF. Using reference TRBV7-2 and TRBJ2-5 for the parts outside the CDR3, the full variable domain is GAGVSQSPSNKVTEKGKDVELRCDPISGHTALYWYRQSLGQGLEFLIYFQGNSAPDKSGLPSDRFSAERTGGSVSTLTIQRTQQEDSAVYLCASSPGAALQETQYFGPGTRLLVL.

The gene calls are TRBV6-6 and TRBJ1-6; a weak D match, TRBD1 (6 bases). The V end lost 8 bases, the J end lost 7 bases, and 12 bases lay between the germline ends. This CDR3 contains 13 residues. CDR1 and CDR2 (germline): MNHNY, SVGAGI (reference sequence). The CDR3 is CASRAGGNSPLHF. The CDR3, as DNA: TGTGCCAGCCGGGCGGGGGGCAATTCACCCCTCCACTTT.

The CDR3 bases are TGTGCCAGCAGCGGAGGTACGAGGAGAGGGGGAGAGACCCAGTACTTC. Translated: CASSGGTRRGGETQYF. The chain couples TRBV7-2 to TRBJ2-5; a weak D match, TRBD1 (6 bases). CDR1 and CDR2 from the germline V gene are SGHTA and FQGNSA. V was trimmed by 5 bases and J by 4 bases, leaving 20 bases between them. The CDR3 has 16 amino acids.

The gene calls are TRBV11-3 and TRBJ2-1; unclear D gene. The V gene's germline CDR1 is SGHNT and CDR2 YENEEA. The CDR3 sequence is 14 residues long. The V gene lost 2 bases and the J gene lost 4 bases, with 9 bases spanning the gap. CDR3: CASSLSVSYNEQFF. CDR3 nucleotide sequence: TGTGCCAGCAGCTTATCCGTCAGTTACAATGAGCAGTTCTTC.

The rearrangement uses TRBV10-3 and TRBJ1-2; 8 bases are shared with TRBD1. Germline-derived CDR1 and CDR2 are ENHRY and SYGVKD. With V trimmed by 4 bases and J by 7 bases, 8 bases remained unmatched. This CDR3 has 14 amino acids. For the CDR3, the DNA is TGTGCCATCAGTGGCACAGGGGGTGAGATTGGCTACACCTTC. It encodes CAISGTGGEIGYTF.

In DNA form, the CDR3 reads TGTGCCAGCAGCCAAATAGCGGGGGGGCTAAGCAATGAGCAGTTCTTC. It codes for CASSQIAGGLSNEQFF. The rearrangement links TRBV5-4 to TRBJ2-1; 11 bases are shared with TRBD2. The CDR3 consists of 16 residues. Germline CDR1 reads SGHNT; CDR2 reads YYREEE (reference sequence). V dropped 4 bases and J dropped 6; count of bases not matched to a gene: 9.

The chain couples TRBV18 to TRBJ2-4; maybe TRBD2 (5 bases). The length of the CDR3 is 12 residues. Between the trimmed V and J ends, which lost 3 bases and 11 bases, there was a span of 11 bases. Germline V lookup: CDR1 KGHSH, CDR2 LQKENI. The CDR3: CASSPIGEFQYF. The CDR3 bases are TGTGCCAGCTCACCTATCGGGGAATTTCAGTACTTC. Based on the CDR3 plus reference TRBV18 and TRBJ2-4, the full variable domain is NAGVMQNPRHLVRRRGQEARLRCSPMKGHSHVYWYRQLPEEGLKFMVYLQKENIIDESGMPKERFSAEFPKEGPSILRIQQVVRGDSAAYFCASSPIGEFQYFGAGTRLSVL.

This clone was recorded only once. This chain joins TRBV3-1 (or the pseudogene TRBV3-2) and TRBJ2-5; D gene unclear. V was cut by 1 base and J by 5 bases, with 5 bases left in between. The CDR3 spans 12 residues. Germline-derived CDR1 and CDR2 are LGHDT and YNNKEL (reference sequence). CDR3 region: CASSQGAETQYF. Written as DNA, the CDR3 is TGTGCCAGCAGCCAAGGAGCCGAGACCCAGTACTTC.

The chain joins TRBV7-6 to TRBJ1-6; perhaps TRBD1 as D (6 bases). Per the germline V gene, CDR1 is SGHVS and CDR2 is FNYEAQ. The CDR3 is 16 amino acids. V was trimmed by 5 bases and J by 1 base, leaving 12 bases between them. The CDR3 sequence is CASSEQGASYNSPLHF. CDR3 in DNA: TGTGCCAGCAGCGAACAGGGAGCGTCCTATAATTCACCCCTCCACTTT.

This clone appeared a few times. In DNA form, the CDR3 reads TGTGCCAGCAGTGCTCGCCGGGACAGGGGAGGCGGGGAGCTGTTTTTT. It yields the protein CASSARRDRGGGELFF. The V call is TRBV6-2 or TRBV6-3, the J call TRBJ2-2; 10 nucleotides match TRBD1. The length of the CDR3 is 16 residues. The germline V gene has CDR1 MNHEY and CDR2 SVGEGT. The V segment lost 5 bases and the J segment 7 bases; nucleotides outside the gene matches: 10.